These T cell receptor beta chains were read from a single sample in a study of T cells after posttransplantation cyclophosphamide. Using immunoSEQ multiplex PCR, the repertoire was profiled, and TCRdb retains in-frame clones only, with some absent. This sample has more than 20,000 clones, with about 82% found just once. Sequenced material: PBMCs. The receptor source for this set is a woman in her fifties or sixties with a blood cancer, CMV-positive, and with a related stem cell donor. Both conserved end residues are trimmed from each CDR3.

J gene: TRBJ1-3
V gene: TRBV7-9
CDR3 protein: ASSLNTSGNTIY

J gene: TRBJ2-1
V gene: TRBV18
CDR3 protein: ASSPPKREGLYNEQF

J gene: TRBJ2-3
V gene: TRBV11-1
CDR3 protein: ASSLAGSGSTDTQY

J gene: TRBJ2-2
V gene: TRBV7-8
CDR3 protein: ASSSRTSLTGELF

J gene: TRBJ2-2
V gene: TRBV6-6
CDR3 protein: ASSHQGAGTGELF

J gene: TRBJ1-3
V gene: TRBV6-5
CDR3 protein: ASSLGGVSGNTIY

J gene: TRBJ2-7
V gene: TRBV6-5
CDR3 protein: ASSLSLAGVEQY

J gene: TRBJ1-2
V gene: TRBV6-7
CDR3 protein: ASLVRISYGYT

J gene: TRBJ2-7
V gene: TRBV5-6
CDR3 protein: ASNDRGHIAYEQY

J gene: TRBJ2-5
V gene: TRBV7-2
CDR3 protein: ASSPTGETQY

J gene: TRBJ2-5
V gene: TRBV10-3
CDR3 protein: AISEPPYSGSPETQY

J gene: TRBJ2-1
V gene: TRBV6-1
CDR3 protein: ASMTGTSGNNEQF

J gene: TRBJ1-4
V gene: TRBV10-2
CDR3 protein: ASSGPFEQTYMANEKLF

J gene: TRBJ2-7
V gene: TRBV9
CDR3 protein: ASSVGGGGYEQY

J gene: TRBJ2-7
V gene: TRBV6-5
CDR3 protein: ASRSVAGGGYEQY

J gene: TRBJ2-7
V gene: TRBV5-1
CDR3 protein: ASSLEGAYEQY

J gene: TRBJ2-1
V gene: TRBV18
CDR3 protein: ASSSNKGNEQF

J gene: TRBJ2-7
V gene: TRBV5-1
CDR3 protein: ASSSLAGVYEQY

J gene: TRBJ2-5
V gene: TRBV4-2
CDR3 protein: ASSQDRRREQY

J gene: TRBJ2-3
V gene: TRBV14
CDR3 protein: ASSLLGGPRSTDTQY

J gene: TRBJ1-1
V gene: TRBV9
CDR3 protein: ASSVATQGEAF

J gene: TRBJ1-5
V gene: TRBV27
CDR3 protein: ASSRDRQSPQH

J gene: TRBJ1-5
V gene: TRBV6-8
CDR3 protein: ASSYSPGDQPQH

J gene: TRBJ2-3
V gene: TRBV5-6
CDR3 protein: ASSLAGGPDTQY

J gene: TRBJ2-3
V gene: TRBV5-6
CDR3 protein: ASSTQGARWADTQY

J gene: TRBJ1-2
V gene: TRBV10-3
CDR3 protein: AISDQSGRRGLGYT

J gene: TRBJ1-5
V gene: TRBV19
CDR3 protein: ASTLTGESSQPQH

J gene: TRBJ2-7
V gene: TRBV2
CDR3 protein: ASSEDQAEQY

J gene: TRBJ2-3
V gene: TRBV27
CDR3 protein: ASSYPGLAGTDTQY

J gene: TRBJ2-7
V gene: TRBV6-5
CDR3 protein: ARTGTSGTYEQY

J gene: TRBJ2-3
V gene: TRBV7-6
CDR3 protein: ASSSTTRTSTDTQY

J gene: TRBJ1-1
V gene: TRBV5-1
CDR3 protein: ASSSGQGVSNTEAF

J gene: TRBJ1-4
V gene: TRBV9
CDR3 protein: ASSAGYTEKLF

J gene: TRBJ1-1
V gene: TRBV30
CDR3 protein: AWSRGLRTEAF

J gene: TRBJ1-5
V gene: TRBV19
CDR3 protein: ASSILPDSNQPQH

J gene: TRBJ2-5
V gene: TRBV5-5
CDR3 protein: ASSLLSISGRRQETQY

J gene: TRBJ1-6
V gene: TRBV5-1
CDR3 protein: ASSLEWGNSPLH

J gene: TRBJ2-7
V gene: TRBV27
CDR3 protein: ASSLRSGRNYEQY

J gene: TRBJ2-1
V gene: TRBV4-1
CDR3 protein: ASSQDPSGRPQVNNEQF

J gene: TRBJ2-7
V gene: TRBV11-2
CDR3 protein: ASSLGWPPYEQY

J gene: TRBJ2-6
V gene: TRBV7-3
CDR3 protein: ASSSGQTGANVLT

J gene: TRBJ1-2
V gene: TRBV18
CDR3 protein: ASSPWTESNYGYT

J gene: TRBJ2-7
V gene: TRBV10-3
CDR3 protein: ASRTSGSTYEQY

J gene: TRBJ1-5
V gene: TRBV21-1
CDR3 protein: ASSKGGKQGHQPQH

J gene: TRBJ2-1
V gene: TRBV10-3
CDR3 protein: AIREGQGANNEQF